These 11 T cell receptor beta chains share one sample of origin, sequenced in a study of blood T cell repertoires in COVID-19. Sequencing was performed with immunoSEQ multiplex PCR; in TCRdb, only in-frame clones are kept and a portion is missing. Among tens of thousands of clones, 81% were seen once, and the ten largest hold 25%. The sample taken for sequencing was peripheral blood. Source of these receptors: an elderly man with active or convalescent COVID-19.

The chain joins TRBV6-1 to TRBJ2-7, with 10 bases lining up with TRBD2. The CDR3 is made up of 16 amino acids. Germline V gene sequence: CDR1 MNHNS, CDR2 SASEGT. Germline trimming cut 1 base from V and 5 bases from J; bases unmatched to any gene: 8. The CDR3 loop is CASSEVGLAKSDEQYF. The CDR3 DNA reads TGTGCCAGCAGTGAAGTGGGACTAGCGAAGTCCGACGAGCAGTACTTC.

The chain links TRBV5-1 to TRBJ2-5, with 7 bases matching TRBD2. V shed 7 bases, J shed 1 base, and the junction held 13 bases outside the gene matches. CDR3 length: 16 residues. Germline loops: CDR1 SGHRS, CDR2 YFSETQ. CDR3 sequence: CASLGGGAGVQETQYF. Here the CDR3 DNA reads TGCGCCAGCCTAGGTGGGGGTGCGGGGGTCCAAGAGACCCAGTACTTC.

The chain couples TRBV6-4 to TRBJ1-1; D uncertain. Trimming took 4 bases from V and 2 from J, leaving 8 bases between them. The CDR3 length is 13 residues. From germline, CDR1 is MRHNA and CDR2 SNTAGT. Here the CDR3 reads CASSVEGNTEAFF. CDR3 bases: TGTGCCAGCAGTGTAGAGGGTAACACTGAAGCTTTCTTT.

The chain has TRBV7-3 and TRBJ2-1; D not resolved. Germline V lookup: CDR1 SGHTA, CDR2 FQGTGA. Trimming left V 3 bases short and J 3 bases short, with 9 bases between. This CDR3 is 14 amino acids long. CDR3 coding DNA: TGTGCCAGCAGCTTTACCACTAACTACAATGAGCAGTTCTTC. Its translation is CASSFTTNYNEQFF.

The rearrangement uses TRBV10-3 and TRBJ1-1; no firm D call. CDR1 and CDR2 (germline): ENHRY, SYGVKD. V was cut by 2 bases and J by 5 bases, with 18 bases left in between. The CDR3 contains 16 residues. CDR3 amino acids: CAISERGGNYNTEAFF. CDR3 sequence (DNA): TGTGCCATCAGTGAGCGGGGAGGGAATTATAATACTGAAGCTTTCTTT.

V and J are TRBV30 and TRBJ1-2, with D possibly TRBD1 on 6 matching bases. The germline V gene encodes CDR1 GTSNPN and CDR2 SVGIG (reference sequence). The CDR3 runs 15 residues. With 2 bases removed from V and 3 bases from J, the gap between germline ends came to 16 bases. The CDR3 coding sequence is TGTGCCTGGAGTCTAGGTCAGGGGAGGGACTATGGCTACACCTTC. Residues: CAWSLGQGRDYGYTF.

The CDR3 loop is CASWDRGSYNEQFF. The CDR3 DNA reads TGTGCCAGTTGGGACAGGGGGTCCTACAATGAGCAGTTCTTC. The chain has TRBV19 and TRBJ2-1, with 11 positions matching TRBD1. The germline gives CDR1 LNHDA, CDR2 SQIVND (reference sequence). The CDR3 loop spans 14 amino acids. Trimming at V came to 8 bases and at J to 1 base, leaving 1 base not matched to a gene. The full variable domain, rest sourced from reference TRBV19 and TRBJ2-1, is DGGITQSPKYLFRKEGQNVTLSCEQNLNHDAMYWYRQDPGQGLRLIYYSQIVNDFQKGDIAEGYSVSREKKESFPLTVTSAQKNPTAFYLCASWDRGSYNEQFFGPGTRLTVL.

This chain connects TRBV9 to TRBJ1-3; D remains ambiguous. Trimming removed 2 bases at V and 0 bases at J, with 15 bases between. CDR3 size: 17 residues. Germline CDR1 SGDLS, CDR2 YYNGEE. In nucleotides, the CDR3 is TGTGCCAGCAGCGTTTTACAGCGGCCCGACTCTGGAAACACCATATATTTT. Its protein product is CASSVLQRPDSGNTIYF.

V is TRBV5-5 and J is TRBJ2-3; 11 bases are shared with TRBD1. The germline V gene encodes CDR1 SGHKS and CDR2 YYEKEE (reference sequence). J lost 5 bases, V lost 4 bases, and 3 bases had no gene match. The CDR3 contains 14 residues. CDR3 loop: CASSPDRGRDTQYF. In DNA, the CDR3 is TGTGCCAGCAGCCCGGACAGGGGGCGAGATACGCAGTATTTT. The variable domain in full, completed from reference TRBV5-5 and TRBJ2-3, reads DAGVTQSPTHLIKTRGQQVTLRCSPISGHKSVSWYQQVLGQGPQFIFQYYEKEERGRGNFPDRFSARQFPNYSSELNVNALLLGDSALYLCASSPDRGRDTQYFGPGTRLTVL.

The chain combines TRBV18 with TRBJ2-7; possibly TRBD2 for D (6 bases). The CDR3 has 14 residues. V lost 5 bases, J lost 4 bases, and 15 bases lay in between. From germline, CDR1 is KGHSH and CDR2 LQKENI. CDR3 sequence reads: CASSYSQGGYEQYF. The CDR3 nucleotides read TGTGCCAGCTCATATAGCCAGGGAGGTTACGAGCAGTACTTC.

The chain combines TRBV7-9 with TRBJ2-7; 9 bases line up with TRBD2. The CDR3 contains 16 residues. V was pared by 5 bases and J by 4 bases, with 12 bases of the junction left unmatched. Germline assignment: CDR1 SEHNR and CDR2 FQNEAQ (reference sequence). The CDR3 nucleotides read TGTGCCAGCAGCCCGGCTCGGGGCGGGGGGGTTTACGAGCAGTACTTC. This gives the protein CASSPARGGGVYEQYF.